These T cell receptor beta chains were read from a single sample in a study of identical twins. Via MiXCR, TCRdb re-called the 5' RACE reads, giving one row per CDR3 protein. The sample contains roughly 1.6 million distinct CDR3 sequences, about 31% of which appear only once. The sample taken for sequencing was cord blood. These receptors were collected from a newborn girl in good health. CDR3s include the opening cysteine and the closing phenylalanine or tryptophan. The D gene is left open where the match is weak. Clone size is shown for a subset of rows, as once, few, many or a class of expanded clone.

TRBJ1-2 TRBD1 TRBV29-1 many CSVAQQGPSNYGYTF TGCAGCGTTGCCCAACAGGGGCCCTCTAACTATGGCTACACCTTC
TRBJ2-3 - TRBV18 - CASSPNRAPGYDTQYF TGTGCCAGCTCACCAAACCGGGCTCCAGGCTACGATACGCAGTATTTT
TRBJ2-1 TRBD2 TRBV3-1 few CASSQGWTGGNEQFF TGTGCCAGCAGCCAAGGCTGGACGGGGGGGAATGAGCAGTTCTTC
TRBJ2-2 - TRBV15 few CATSRDRDPNTGELFF TGTGCCACCAGCAGAGATCGGGACCCGAACACCGGGGAGCTGTTTTTT
TRBJ2-3 TRBD2 TRBV7-2 few CASSSIGLAGLMRTDTQYF TGTGCCAGCAGCTCGATAGGACTAGCGGGTTTAATGCGGACAGATACGCAGTATTTT
TRBJ2-7 - TRBV6-5 few CASSYSTPGTLSHYEQYF TGTGCCAGCAGTTACTCGACACCGGGGACTCTAAGTCACTACGAGCAGTACTTC
TRBJ1-5 TRBD1 TRBV6-5 few CASSYQQGRNQPQHF TGTGCCAGCAGTTACCAACAGGGGCGCAATCAGCCCCAGCATTTT
TRBJ2-1 TRBD2 TRBV4-2 - CASSQGAGTTYNEQFF TGTGCCAGCAGCCAAGGGGCCGGGACTACCTACAATGAGCAGTTCTTC
TRBJ2-5 TRBD2 TRBV3-1 - CASSQGSGMIQETQYF TGTGCCAGCAGCCAGGGGAGCGGGATGATCCAAGAGACCCAGTACTTC
TRBJ2-7 TRBD1 TRBV6-4 - CADRRIDEQYF TGTGCGGACAGGCGTATTGACGAGCAGTACTTC
TRBJ1-2 - TRBV3-1 many CASSHGSSYGYTF TGTGCCAGCAGCCACGGGAGTTCCTATGGCTACACCTTC
TRBJ2-7 - TRBV27 few CASSLSGGQYEQYF TGTGCCAGCAGTTTATCCGGGGGCCAGTACGAGCAGTACTTC
TRBJ1-5 - TRBV10-3 once CAISGGPDQLQHF TGTGCCATCAGTGGGGGGCCGGATCAGCTCCAGCATTTT
TRBJ2-7 - TRBV14 - CASSVSRVFSYEQYF TGTGCCAGCAGCGTAAGCCGTGTTTTCTCCTACGAGCAGTACTTC
TRBJ2-2 TRBD2 TRBV10-3 - CAISEQTSGGELFF TGTGCCATCAGTGAACAGACTAGCGGCGGGGAGCTGTTTTTT
TRBJ2-5 TRBD1 TRBV7-2 few CASSLGLQGETQYF TGTGCCAGCAGCTTAGGGCTACAGGGGGAGACCCAGTACTTC
TRBJ2-7 TRBD2 TRBV4-2 few CASSQDQWLAGDEQYF TGTGCCAGCAGCCAAGATCAATGGCTAGCGGGAGACGAGCAGTACTTC